Below are 24 T cell receptor beta chains sequenced from a single sample in a study of beta chain features in type 1 diabetes. Isolated RNA was reverse transcribed in full, so expressed TCRB transcripts were sequenced. Measured with immunoSEQ multiplex PCR; TCRdb has only the in-frame clones, and not every one. The sample includes 120,000 to 150,000 clones, roughly a tenth of them seen just once. Input material: naive CD4+ T cells from blood. The source is a man between 18 and 29 years old in good health.

This clone has a handful of counts. The chain has TRBV5-1 and TRBJ2-7; D may be TRBD1 (5 bases). Germline loops: CDR1 SGHRS, CDR2 YFSETQ. The V end was cut by 0 bases, the J end by 4 bases, with 11 bases between. This CDR3 is 14 amino acids long. Here the CDR3 DNA reads TGCGCCAGCAGCTTGGGACAGTATCAATACGAGCAGTACTTC. This sequence encodes CASSLGQYQYEQYF.

V and J are TRBV6-1 and TRBJ2-5; D is ambiguous. Per germline, CDR1 MNHNS and CDR2 SASEGT. V lost 7 bases and J 3 bases, leaving 12 bases between the germline ends. The CDR3 has 13 amino acids. The CDR3: CASTHTNKETQYF. As DNA, the CDR3 is TGTGCCAGCACCCACACGAACAAAGAGACCCAGTACTTC.

This clone was detected many times. The chain is built from TRBV19 and TRBJ1-1, with no clear D. Trimming left V 6 bases short and J 5 bases short, with 10 bases between. The germline V gene has CDR1 LNHDA and CDR2 SQIVND (reference sequence). This CDR3 is built from 12 residues. CDR3 bases: TGTGCCAGTAGACAACTGGAGACTGAAGCTTTCTTT. It encodes CASRQLETEAFF.

In its sample, this clone was seen a few times. The chain joins TRBV14 to TRBJ2-7, with 8 positions matching TRBD1. CDR3 length equals 17 residues. Trimming removed 2 bases from V and 5 bases from J; junction bases left unmatched: 14. Germline CDR1 reads SGHDN; CDR2 reads FVKESK. CDR3 region: CASSQPGGQVTKNEQYF. DNA of the CDR3: TGTGCCAGCAGCCAACCAGGGGGCCAAGTTACTAAGAACGAGCAGTACTTC. The complete variable domain, with remaining parts taken from reference TRBV14 and TRBJ2-7, reads EAGVTQFPSHSVIEKGQTVTLRCDPISGHDNLYWYRRVMGKEIKFLLHFVKESKQDESGMPNNRFLAERTGGTYSTLKVQPAELEDSGVYFCASSQPGGQVTKNEQYFGPGTRLTVT.

In its sample, this clone was seen many times. The chain employs TRBV4-3 and TRBJ1-1; TRBD1 agrees at 10 bases. J gave up 10 bases and V 0 bases, and 2 bases lay outside the gene matches. Germline V gene sequence: CDR1 LGHNA, CDR2 YSLEER. The CDR3 runs 13 residues. As DNA, the CDR3 is TGCGCCAGCAGCCAAGAGAGGACAGGGGGAGCTTTCTTT. Translating gives CASSQERTGGAFF.

This chain links TRBV14 with TRBJ2-5, with D possibly TRBD2 on 6 matching bases. The germline V gene has CDR1 SGHDN and CDR2 FVKESK. Trimming stripped 0 bases from V and 7 bases from J, with 15 bases between. CDR3 length: 15 residues. CDR3 in amino acids: CASSQEGRGRATQYF. The CDR3 DNA follows: TGTGCCAGCAGCCAAGAAGGGCGGGGCCGAGCGACCCAGTACTTC.

CDR3 coding DNA: TGTGCCAGCAGCCCCCGGGGGACTAGCGGGGGGGTGTCCTACAATGAGCAGTTCTTC. Its protein is CASSPRGTSGGVSYNEQFF. The chain is built from TRBV9 and TRBJ2-1; 16 nucleotides align to TRBD2. This CDR3 contains 19 residues. V shed 4 bases, J shed 1 base, and the junction held 8 bases outside the gene matches. In germline, CDR1 is SGDLS, CDR2 YYNGEE.

The chain links TRBV6-5 to TRBJ1-3, with 8 bases lining up with TRBD1. Germline V CDR1 and CDR2: MNHEY, SVGAGI. The CDR3 spans 15 residues. V trimming: 6 bases; J trimming: 2 bases; junction bases outside the gene matches: 6. The DNA for the CDR3 is TGTGCCAGCAGCTTGGACAGGGATCCTGGAAACACCATATATTTT. Its protein product is CASSLDRDPGNTIYF.

This clone came up a few times. The chain has TRBV6-5 and TRBJ2-5; D gene uncertain. Trimming removed 5 bases from V and 4 bases from J, with 5 bases in between. CDR3 length: 11 amino acids. CDR1 and CDR2 from the germline V gene are MNHEY and SVGAGI. The CDR3 DNA sequence: TGTGCCAGCAGTGCAGTAGAGACCCAGTACTTC. Residues: CASSAVETQYF.

This clone occurred a few times. This chain uses TRBV6-5 with TRBJ2-7, with D unclear. In germline, CDR1 is MNHEY, CDR2 SVGAGI. V lost 2 bases and J lost 2, with 13 bases in between. This CDR3 comprises 15 residues. The CDR3 region is CASSYAPVSAYEQYF. CDR3 DNA: TGTGCCAGCAGTTACGCTCCAGTATCCGCCTACGAGCAGTACTTC.

The chain recombines TRBV7-2 with TRBJ2-5, with TRBD2 matching over 11 bases. The J segment lost 13 bases and the V segment lost 6 bases, leaving 13 bases of the junction unmatched. Germline CDR1 and CDR2: SGHTA and FQGNSA. There are 14 residues in the CDR3. The CDR3 reads CASRNGTSGLRTYF. The CDR3 region has the DNA TGTGCCAGCAGAAATGGGACTAGCGGACTAAGGACGTACTTC.

This clone was observed a handful of times. The chain links TRBV11-2 to TRBJ1-2; the D gene is possibly TRBD1 (5 bases). Germline V lookup: CDR1 SGHAT, CDR2 FQNNGV. V was shortened by 4 bases and J by 4 bases, with 13 bases between the two germline ends. The CDR3 has 14 residues. The CDR3 loop is CASSSPPGSYGYTF. The CDR3 DNA follows: TGTGCCAGCAGCTCCCCGCCAGGGTCCTATGGCTACACCTTC.

This clone has a handful of counts. J is TRBJ1-5 and V is TRBV4-3; no reliable D call. This CDR3 contains 16 residues. Germline CDR1 reads LGHNA; CDR2 reads YSLEER. The V end was cut by 0 bases, the J end by 0 bases, with 9 bases between. CDR3 protein: CASSQERGYSNQPQHF. The CDR3 DNA reads TGCGCCAGCAGCCAAGAACGGGGTTATAGCAATCAGCCCCAGCATTTT.

This clone has a handful of counts. The rearrangement links TRBV5-1 to TRBJ2-7; possibly TRBD1 for D (6 bases). The CDR3 is made up of 12 amino acids. V lost 2 bases and J lost 5, with 8 bases in between. Per the germline V gene, CDR1 is SGHRS and CDR2 is YFSETQ. CDR3 region: CASSLSGDEQYF. CDR3 coding DNA: TGCGCCAGCAGCTTATCAGGGGACGAGCAGTACTTC.

This clone was observed a handful of times. The chain carries TRBV5-6 and TRBJ2-5, with 9 bases fitting TRBD2. The trim removed 7 bases at V and 1 base at J, leaving 8 bases unmatched. The CDR3 runs to 15 residues. Germline lookup yields CDR1 SGHDT and CDR2 YYEEEE. CDR3 protein: CASFLTSGFQETQYF. Written as DNA, the CDR3 is TGTGCCAGCTTTCTGACTAGCGGATTCCAAGAGACCCAGTACTTC.

The rearrangement links TRBV28 to TRBJ1-2; 8 bases are shared with TRBD1. The junction had 3 bases not matched to a gene; V was cut back by 5 bases and J by 4 bases. There are 13 residues in the CDR3. Germline CDR1 reads MDHEN; CDR2 reads SYDVKM. CDR3 loop: CASSNRGIYGYTF. CDR3 nucleotides: TGTGCCAGCAGTAACAGGGGGATCTATGGCTACACCTTC.

The sample holds a few counts of this clone. The CDR3 DNA reads TGTGCCAGCAGCCTCGAAGGACAGCCAGCTAACTATGGCTACACCTTC. This codes for CASSLEGQPANYGYTF. The chain uses TRBV4-2 and TRBJ1-2; the D gene is possibly TRBD1 (6 bases). The germline gives CDR1 LGHNA, CDR2 YNFKEQ. The V and J ends lost 4 bases and 0 bases respectively, with 15 bases between them. CDR3 size: 16 residues.

Only a few counts were recorded for this clone. The genes are TRBV30 and TRBJ2-5; no clear D. The end of the DNA fits TRBJ2-7 better, so the J call may be wrong. CDR1 is GTSNPN and CDR2 is SVGIG in the germline V gene (reference sequence). The CDR3 is 16 residues long. CDR3 DNA: TGTGCCTGGAGTGCCTCACGGGTTTCTACCTCCTACGAGCAGTACTTC. Its protein is CAWSASRVSTSYEQYF.

This clone was recorded a few times. The chain carries TRBV7-9 and TRBJ1-6; D unclear. Germline-derived CDR1 and CDR2 are SEHNR and FQNEAQ (reference sequence). The CDR3 has 14 amino acids. Trimming shortened V by 4 bases and J by 4 bases, and 8 bases separated the two germline ends. The CDR3 loop reads CASSSAGYNSPLHF. Here the CDR3 DNA reads TGTGCCAGCAGCTCTGCCGGGTATAATTCACCCCTCCACTTT.

This clone was recorded at least ten times. CDR3 protein: CAISEDRSYEQYF. CDR3 sequence (DNA): TGTGCCATCAGTGAGGACAGATCCTACGAGCAGTACTTC. The genes are TRBV10-3 and TRBJ2-7, with D possibly matching TRBD1 (5 bases). CDR3 size: 13 residues. The V and J ends lost 2 bases and 1 base respectively, with 6 bases between them. Germline V gene lookup returns CDR1 ENHRY and CDR2 SYGVKD.

CDR3 amino acids: CASSQTDRPLYGYTF. Here the CDR3 DNA reads TGCGCCAGCAGCCAGACCGACAGGCCCCTTTATGGCTACACCTTC. The chain has TRBV4-3 and TRBJ1-2, with a weak D call TRBD1 (6 bases). The V gene's germline CDR1 is LGHNA and CDR2 YSLEER. The V end was cut by 3 bases, the J end by 5 bases, with 16 bases between. This CDR3 has 15 residues.

The rearrangement links TRBV5-8 to TRBJ2-3; perhaps TRBD2 as D (5 bases). V was shortened by 3 bases and J by 0 bases, with 14 bases between the two germline ends. Germline-derived CDR1 and CDR2 are SGHTS and YDEGEE. CDR3 length equals 16 residues. CDR3 DNA: TGTGCCAGCAGCTCCCCGGGGTATACTAGCACAGATACGCAGTATTTT. It yields the protein CASSSPGYTSTDTQYF. The full variable domain, its missing parts supplied by reference TRBV5-8 and TRBJ2-3, is EAGVTQSPTHLIKTRGQQATLRCSPISGHTSVYWYQQALGLGLQFLLWYDEGEERNRGNFPPRFSGRQFPNYSSELNVNALELEDSALYLCASSSPGYTSTDTQYFGPGTRLTVL.

This clone turned up a few times. V usage is TRBV10-3 and J usage is TRBJ2-6, with 10 bases lining up with TRBD1. V was pared by 0 bases and J by 17 bases, with 10 bases of the junction left unmatched. Germline values: CDR1 ENHRY, CDR2 SYGVKD. This CDR3 is built from 15 residues. The CDR3 DNA reads TGTGCCATCAGTGAGTCGAGGACAGGGGGAATAATGGTGACTTTC. Translation: CAISESRTGGIMVTF.

The chain uses TRBV5-4 and TRBJ1-6; 8 bases agree with TRBD1. The trim removed 4 bases at V and 8 bases at J, leaving 5 bases unmatched. The germline V gene encodes CDR1 SGHNT and CDR2 YYREEE (reference sequence). The CDR3 has 14 amino acids. CDR3 loop: CASSQRTGYSPLHF. The CDR3 DNA sequence: TGTGCCAGCAGCCAAAGGACAGGGTATTCACCCCTCCACTTT.